A single sample gave rise to the 3 T cell receptor beta chains below, sequenced in a study of cytomegalovirus exposure and HLA in healthy donors. The method was immunoSEQ multiplex PCR; TCRdb's version includes in-frame clones alone and lacks a portion of them. The sample consists of tens of thousands of clones, roughly 95% of them appearing once. The specimen was PBMCs. Receptor source: a woman younger than 35 in good health and CMV-seropositive.

The V gene is TRBV19, the J gene TRBJ2-7; TRBD1 matches at 9 bases. The J segment lost 5 bases and the V segment lost 5 bases, leaving 13 bases of the junction unmatched. Looked up from germline, CDR1 is LNHDA and CDR2 is SQIVND (reference sequence). CDR3 length equals 16 residues. CDR3 sequence reads: CASSSLGGQGFDEQYF. The CDR3, as DNA: TGTGCCAGTAGTTCCCTCGGGGGACAGGGTTTCGACGAGCAGTACTTC.

This rearrangement joins TRBV19 to TRBJ1-1, with D maybe TRBD1 (6 bases). Germline-derived CDR1 and CDR2 are LNHDA and SQIVND (reference sequence). The V gene lost 5 bases and the J gene lost 4 bases, with 11 bases spanning the gap. The CDR3 spans 13 residues. The CDR3 DNA reads as TGTGCCAGTAGTTCCGGACAGACCACTGAAGCTTTCTTT. This sequence encodes CASSSGQTTEAFF. Complete variable domain (other parts from reference TRBV19 and TRBJ1-1): DGGITQSPKYLFRKEGQNVTLSCEQNLNHDAMYWYRQDPGQGLRLIYYSQIVNDFQKGDIAEGYSVSREKKESFPLTVTSAQKNPTAFYLCASSSGQTTEAFFGQGTRLTVV.

The chain links TRBV5-4 to TRBJ1-3, with 7 nucleotides matching TRBD1. Germline loops: CDR1 SGHNT, CDR2 YYREEE (reference sequence). The length of the CDR3 is 14 residues. V was pared by 2 bases and J by 4 bases, with 3 bases of the junction left unmatched. For the CDR3, the DNA is TGTGCCAGCAGCTTACAGGGGACAGGAAACACCATATATTTT. Encoded protein: CASSLQGTGNTIYF.